This T cell receptor (beta chain) was sequenced in a study of PD-1 blockade in mismatch repair-deficient tumors (dated by TCRdb to about 2017). At the level of the whole study: Between late 2013 and 2016, some 92 consecutive patients with about 11 mismatch repair-deficient cancer types, all previously treated and progressing, were enrolled in the trial. Tumor-associated T cell clones in the peripheral blood of patients responding to PD-1 blockade were tracked using deep sequencing of TCR CDR3 regions. Results and caveats for the whole study, not just this receptor: Tumor-resident clones, often undetectable in blood before treatment, expanded rapidly after pembrolizumab and then contracted, generally before radiologic responses.

A word on this clone: This receptor's antigen is unknown. Base-call qualities are not available, and no considerably larger clone is one nucleotide away.

The germline V gene specifies SGHRS as CDR1 and YFSETQ as CDR2. V has 4 bases trimmed and J has 5 bases trimmed; junction bases matching no gene number 10. There are 16 amino acids in the CDR3, from cysteine to phenylalanine inclusive. The sequence is cut down to CDR3 DNA, 48 bases in frame from base 1. Mismatch repair deficiency in every enrolled patient was established by polymerase chain reaction or immunohistochemistry. TCR sequencing was carried out for three patients who responded to pembrolizumab therapy. The phase II trial prospectively evaluated PD-1 blockade with pembrolizumab in advanced mismatch repair-deficient cancers, independent of tissue of origin. Peripheral blood T cell samples were collected serially, before PD-1 blockade began and at several time points afterward. Blood sampling time points were reported as weeks after the first dose of pembrolizumab. Libraries were built with the immunoSEQ multiplex PCR assay. TCRdb holds this immuneACCESS table with in-frame rearrangements only. Some clones are missing; in checked studies, unresolved V genes explain under half, and the rest has no known cause. For this sample there are around 18,000 clones; 84% appear just once. The ten largest clonotypes hold more than 1.5% of the sample.

Sequenced material: PBMCs, taken less than 25 weeks after starting pembrolizumab. The sequence was collected from an adult with mismatch repair-deficient cancer. This chain is built from TRBV5-1 and TRBJ2-3; 10 nucleotides in the junction match TRBD1. This receptor has the CDR3 CASSPTGGSGGDTQYF. DNA sequence: TGCGCCAGCAGCCCGACAGGGGGCAGTGGTGGAGATACGCAGTATTTT.